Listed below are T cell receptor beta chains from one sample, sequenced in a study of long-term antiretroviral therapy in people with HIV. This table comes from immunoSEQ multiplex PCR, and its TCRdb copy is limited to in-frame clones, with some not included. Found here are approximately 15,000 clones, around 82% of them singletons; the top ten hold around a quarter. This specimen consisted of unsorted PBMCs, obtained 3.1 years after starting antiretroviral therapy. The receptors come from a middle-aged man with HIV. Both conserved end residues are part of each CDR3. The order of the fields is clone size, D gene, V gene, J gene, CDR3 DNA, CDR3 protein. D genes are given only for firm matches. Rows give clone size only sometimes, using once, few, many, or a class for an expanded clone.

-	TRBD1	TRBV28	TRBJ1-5	TGTGCCAGCAGTTTCCAGGACAGGTCTTATCAGCCCCAGCATTTT	CASSFQDRSYQPQHF
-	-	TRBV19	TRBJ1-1	TGTGCCAGTAATTTTCAGGTTAACACTGAAGCTTTCTTT	CASNFQVNTEAFF
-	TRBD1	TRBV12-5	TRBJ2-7	TGTGCTAGTGGTCCTACCGGGACAGGTTCCTACGAGCAGTACTTC	CASGPTGTGSYEQYF
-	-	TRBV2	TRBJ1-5	TGTGCCAGCAGTGAAACTAACAGACAGCCCCAGCATTTT	CASSETNRQPQHF
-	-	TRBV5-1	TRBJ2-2	TGCGCCAGCAGCCCCGGGACCTCAGGGATGGCCGGGGAGCTGTTTTTT	CASSPGTSGMAGELFF
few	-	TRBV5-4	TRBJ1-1	TGTGCCAGCAGCTCTAACACTGAAGCTTTCTTT	CASSSNTEAFF
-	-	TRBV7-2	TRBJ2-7	TGTGCCAGCAGCTTAGGGTCGACAGGAATCTACGAGCAGTACTTC	CASSLGSTGIYEQYF
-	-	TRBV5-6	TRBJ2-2	TGTGCCAGCAGCTTGGTAGAGGGCAGGGCGATCTCCGGGGAGCTGTTTTTT	CASSLVEGRAISGELFF
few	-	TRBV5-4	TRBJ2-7	TGTGCCAGCAGTCTGGACGGGCCCTACGAGCAGTACTTC	CASSLDGPYEQYF
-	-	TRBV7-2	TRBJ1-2	TGTGCCAGCAGCTTAGACAGGGAAGGGATTAAAGGCTACACCTTC	CASSLDREGIKGYTF
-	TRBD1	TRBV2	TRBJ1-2	TGTGCCAGCAGTGGGGACAGCCACTACACCTTC	CASSGDSHYTF
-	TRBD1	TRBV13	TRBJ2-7	TGTGCCAGCAGCCCCCGACAGGGGAGCTCCTACGAGCAGTACTTC	CASSPRQGSSYEQYF
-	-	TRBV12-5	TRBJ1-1	TGTGCTAGTGGTTTGGTCGAGAATACTGAAGCTTTCTTT	CASGLVENTEAFF
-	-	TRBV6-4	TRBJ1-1	TGTGCCAGCAGTAAGGGAATGGACACTGAAGCTTTCTTT	CASSKGMDTEAFF
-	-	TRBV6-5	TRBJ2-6	TGTGCCAGCAGTCCCCCGGGTGGGACCAACGTCCTGACTTTC	CASSPPGGTNVLTF
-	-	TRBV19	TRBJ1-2	TGTGCCAGTAGTATAGTTTCGACAGGCCTGGGTTTTTATGGCTACACCTTC	CASSIVSTGLGFYGYTF
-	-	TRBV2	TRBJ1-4	TGTGCCAGCAGTGAAGTGGGGGCAGCAACTAATGAAAAACTGTTTTTT	CASSEVGAATNEKLFF
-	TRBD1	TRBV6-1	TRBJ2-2	TGTGCCAGCAGGGCCGGGACAGGGGTCGGGGAGCTGTTTTTT	CASRAGTGVGELFF
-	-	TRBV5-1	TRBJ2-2	TGCGCCAGCAGCTCGAACGAGGGCGTCGGGGAGCTGTTTTTT	CASSSNEGVGELFF
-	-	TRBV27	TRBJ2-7	TGTGCCAGCAGTTTATCTCGCGGACAGATCGTCTACGAGCAGTACTTC	CASSLSRGQIVYEQYF
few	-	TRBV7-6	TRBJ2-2	TGTGCCAGCAGCTTAAGAACTGGAGGGACCGGGGAGCTGTTTTTT	CASSLRTGGTGELFF
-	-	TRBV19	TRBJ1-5	TGTGCCAGTAAGGAGGGTGAGAGCAATCAGCCCCAGCATTTT	CASKEGESNQPQHF